This passage covers 28 T cell receptor beta chains from one sample sequenced in a study of T cell clonality in common variable immunodeficiency. Study-wide points: Common variable immunodeficiency TCR beta sequences reportedly had fewer deletions and N-nucleotide insertions.

These TCRs' antigens remain unknown. Using immunoSEQ multiplex PCR, the repertoire was profiled, and TCRdb retains in-frame clones only, with some absent. The data show 30,000 to 40,000 clones, with none appearing a single time. Sequenced sample: peripheral blood mononuclear cells. These receptor sequences come from a human donor with common variable immunodeficiency.

This clone is termed medium-sized. The read falls 3 residues short of the CDR3 end, and the missing part is taken from the germline J gene. The rearrangement links TRBV19 to TRBJ2-6; no firm D call. The germline gives CDR1 LNHDA, CDR2 SQIVND (reference sequence). V was clipped by 5 bases and J by 0 bases, with 5 bases between them. There are 14 residues in the CDR3. The CDR3 is CASSSHSGANVLTF. CDR3 DNA (partial): TGTGCCAGTAGTTCCCACTCTGGGGCCAACGTC.

A remark on this clone: The CDR3 goes on 3 residues after the read ends, and that part is filled in from the germline J gene. The chain has TRBV2 and TRBJ2-7, with D perhaps matching TRBD1 (5 bases). In germline, CDR1 is SNHLY, CDR2 FYNNEI. Trimming took 3 bases from V and 1 from J, leaving 13 bases between them. The CDR3 sequence is 15 residues long. The sequenced CDR3 bases are TGTGCCAGCAGTGAGGCCAGGGTGAGGTCCTACGAG. It is translated as CASSEARVRSYE. The whole CDR3 region reads CASSEARVRSYEQYF. Full variable domain (missing parts from reference TRBV2 and TRBJ2-7): EPEVTQTPSHQVTQMGQEVILRCVPISNHLYFYWYRQILGQKVEFLVSFYNNEISEKSEIFDDQFSVERPDGSNFTLKIRSTKLEDSAMYFCASSEARVRSYEQYFGPGTRLTVT.

Of note for this clone: From the germline J gene comes the end of the CDR3, since the read stops 3 residues before it. This chain joins TRBV19 and TRBJ1-5; perhaps TRBD1 as D (6 bases). Germline V gives CDR1 LNHDA, CDR2 SQIVND (reference sequence). V lost 1 base to trimming and J lost 3 bases, with 16 bases between them. This CDR3 has 17 residues. The CDR3 reads CASSIATTGVFNQPQHF. CDR3 DNA, as far as it was read: TGTGCCAGTAGTATAGCAACGACAGGCGTCTTCAATCAGCCC.

Turning to this clone: One end of the junction does not line up with germline, which may come from a read error. Read coverage stops 3 residues before the CDR3 terminus; the germline J gene supplies the remainder. The J gene is TRBJ1-4, the V gene TRBV30; TRBD1 is a possible D gene (5 bases). CDR3 length equals 11 residues. CDR1 and CDR2 from the germline V gene are GTSNPN and SVGIG (reference sequence). The chain's CDR3 is CAGRGNRGLFF. CDR3 DNA, as far as it was read: TGTGCCGGGAGGGGAAATAGGGGA.

A word on this clone: Sequencing ends 3 residues short of the CDR3 end; the germline J gene provides the rest. The rearrangement links TRBV7-2 to TRBJ2-7; tentative D call: TRBD1 (5 bases). Trimming took off 1 base at V and 4 bases at J, with 8 bases between the two ends. Germline V gene sequence: CDR1 SGHTA, CDR2 FQGNSA. This CDR3 spans 13 amino acids. The CDR3 sequence is CASSLETVYEQYF. CDR3 DNA (partial): TGTGCCAGCAGCTTAGAGACAGTATACGAG.

This clone was seen ten or more times. At one of its ends the junction is not consistent with the germline gene, which may arise from a read error. The sequenced fragment ends 3 residues before the CDR3 boundary, so the rest is inferred from the germline J gene. V usage is TRBV4-2 and J usage is TRBJ2-7; tentatively, D is TRBD1 (6 bases). This CDR3 comprises 16 residues. In germline, CDR1 is LGHNA, CDR2 YNFKEQ. CDR3 DNA (partial): TGCGCCAGCAGCCAATCTCCGGCGGACAGCTCCTACGAG. Translation gives CASSQSPADSSYE. In full, the CDR3 is CASSQSPADSSYEQYF.

This clone has just a few counts. The CDR3 goes on 3 residues after the read ends, and that part is filled in from the germline J gene. The chain joins TRBV5-1 to TRBJ2-5, with TRBD1 as a possible D gene (6 bases). CDR3 length: 14 amino acids. The V end lost 4 bases, the J end lost 5 bases, and 15 bases lay between the germline ends. From germline, CDR1 is SGHRS and CDR2 YFSETQ. The sequenced part of the CDR3 DNA is TGCGCCAGCAGCAGATCGTCAGGGGCGGAGACC. It codes for CASSRSSGAET. The whole CDR3 protein is CASSRSSGAETQYF.

The table lists this clone with many counts. The read terminates 3 residues ahead of where the CDR3 ends, so the germline J gene completes it. J is TRBJ2-7 and V is TRBV7-3, with D unresolved. Trimming removed 4 bases at V and 6 bases at J, with 7 bases between. Germline CDR1 SGHTA, CDR2 FQGTGA. This CDR3 region has 11 residues. The sequenced CDR3 bases are TGTGCCAGCAGCTCTTCAGGCGAG. Translating gives CASSSSGE. The complete CDR3 sequence is CASSSSGEQYF.

Worth noting for this clone: The sequence runs out 3 residues before the end of the CDR3; the remainder is reconstructed from the germline J gene. The chain uses TRBV6-2 or TRBV6-3 and TRBJ2-5; the match to TRBD2 covers 9 bases. Germline CDR1 reads MNHEY; CDR2 reads SVGEGT. The CDR3 runs to 15 residues. With V trimmed by 2 bases and J by 5 bases, 6 bases remained unmatched. CDR3 residues: CASSYPIAGDETQYF. The part of the CDR3 DNA that was read is TGTGCCAGCAGTTACCCAATAGCGGGAGACGAGACC.

Only a few counts were recorded for this clone. Read data end 3 residues before the CDR3 end; the end is taken from the germline J gene. This rearrangement joins TRBV20-1 to TRBJ1-2; TRBD1 agrees at 7 bases. V shed 5 bases and J 1 base; nucleotides not matched to a gene: 7. This CDR3 contains 14 residues. Germline values: CDR1 DFQATT, CDR2 SNEGSKA (reference sequence). The CDR3 DNA, read in part, is TGCAGTGCTGCCGGGGACAGCGGTAACTATGGC. Its protein product is CSAAGDSGNYG. The CDR3 as a whole reads CSAAGDSGNYGYTF.

Comments on this clone: The read halts 3 residues ahead of the CDR3 end, with the missing end drawn from the germline J gene. The rearrangement joins TRBV14 to TRBJ2-5; 7 nucleotides align to TRBD2. Trimming removed 3 bases from V and 7 bases from J; junction bases left unmatched: 14. Germline-derived CDR1 and CDR2 are SGHDN and FVKESK. This CDR3 is built from 16 residues. The CDR3 reads CASSQHAGTKSRTQYF. CDR3 DNA, as far as it was read: TGTGCCAGCAGCCAGCATGCCGGGACTAAGAGTCGGACC.

This clone came up many times. The read terminates 3 residues before the CDR3 end, so the remaining end is supplied by the germline J gene. The chain employs TRBV7-2 and TRBJ1-4, with D possibly TRBD1 on 5 matching bases. V lost 1 base, J lost 8 bases, and 11 bases lay in between. There are 14 residues in the CDR3. Germline CDR1 and CDR2: SGHTA and FQGNSA. The CDR3 protein is CASSLVGKGEKLFF. Incomplete CDR3 DNA: TGTGCCAGCAGCTTAGTGGGGAAGGGGGAAAAA.

This clone showed up just a few times. The missing CDR3 end, 3 residues past where the read stops, is filled in from the germline J gene. V gene TRBV7-2 combines with J gene TRBJ2-5, with D possibly being TRBD2 (5 bases). The V end was cut by 1 base, the J end by 4 bases, with 10 bases between. This CDR3 contains 14 residues. Germline CDR1 reads SGHTA; CDR2 reads FQGNSA. The sequenced CDR3 bases are TGTGCCAGCAGCTTAGATTGGGCGGGAGAGACC. It yields the protein CASSLDWAGET. Given in full, the CDR3 is CASSLDWAGETQYF.

Regarding this clone: The observed sequence ends 3 residues before the CDR3 terminus, with the missing tail filled in from the germline J gene. The chain recombines TRBV5-1 with TRBJ2-5; 15 positions match TRBD2. V was pared by 4 bases and J by 3 bases, with 4 bases of the junction left unmatched. CDR3 length equals 16 residues. The germline V gene encodes CDR1 SGHRS and CDR2 YFSETQ. The sequenced CDR3 bases are TGCGCCAGCAGCCGGACTAGCGGGAGGGCCGAAGAGACC. It specifies CASSRTSGRAEET. The whole CDR3 region reads CASSRTSGRAEETQYF.

About this clone: The observed sequence ends 3 residues before the CDR3 terminus, with the missing tail filled in from the germline J gene. The J gene is TRBJ1-2, the V gene TRBV19; 9 bases map to TRBD1. Germline V gives CDR1 LNHDA, CDR2 SQIVND (reference sequence). The V segment lost 7 bases and the J segment 5 bases; nucleotides outside the gene matches: 8. CDR3 length equals 14 residues. The DNA read from the CDR3 is TGTGCCAGTACCGAGGGACAGGGCTTTTATGGC. This gives the protein CASTEGQGFYG. The full CDR3 sequence reads CASTEGQGFYGYTF. The complete variable domain, with remaining parts taken from reference TRBV19 and TRBJ1-2, reads DGGITQSPKYLFRKEGQNVTLSCEQNLNHDAMYWYRQDPGQGLRLIYYSQIVNDFQKGDIAEGYSVSREKKESFPLTVTSAQKNPTAFYLCASTEGQGFYGYTFGSGTRLTVV.

As regards this clone: The CDR3 end lies 3 residues beyond the end of the read and is filled in from the germline J gene. The J gene is TRBJ2-6, the V gene TRBV30; tentatively, D is TRBD2 (5 bases). CDR3 length: 15 residues. V was trimmed by 3 bases and J by 2 bases, leaving 11 bases between them. Germline V lookup: CDR1 GTSNPN, CDR2 SVGIG (reference sequence). The CDR3 bases that were read are TGTGCCTGGAGGGTCCCTAGCACTGGGGCCAACGTC. Protein: CAWRVPSTGANV. The whole CDR3 sequence is CAWRVPSTGANVLTF.

This clone is categorized as medium-sized. The read terminates 3 residues before the CDR3 end, so the remaining end is supplied by the germline J gene. The chain employs TRBV7-3 and TRBJ1-2; tentatively, D is TRBD1 (5 bases). The V gene's germline CDR1 is SGHTA and CDR2 FQGTGA. V lost 5 bases to trimming and J lost 4 bases, with 11 bases between them. This CDR3 has 13 amino acids. This chain's CDR3 is CASSLDSLYGYTF. The CDR3 DNA, read in part, is TGTGCCAGCAGCCTCGACAGCCTCTATGGC. Together with reference TRBV7-3 and TRBJ1-2, the CDR3 gives the full variable domain: GAGVSQTPSNKVTEKGKYVELRCDPISGHTALYWYRQSLGQGPEFLIYFQGTGAADDSGLPNDRFFAVRPEGSVSTLKIQRTERGDSAVYLCASSLDSLYGYTFGSGTRLTVV.

The sample holds many counts of this clone. The read is 3 residues too short to cover the CDR3 end, so that end is filled in from the germline J gene. The V gene is TRBV7-9, the J gene TRBJ2-3; the match to TRBD1 covers 9 bases. This CDR3 contains 14 residues. V trimming: 5 bases; J trimming: 3 bases; junction bases outside the gene matches: 3. CDR1 and CDR2 (germline): SEHNR, FQNEAQ (reference sequence). This CDR3 reads CASSLDRGTDTQYF. The CDR3 bases that were read are TGTGCCAGCAGCCTAGACAGGGGGACAGATACG.

The table lists this clone with a few counts. The CDR3 extends 3 residues past the end of the read, so its final part is completed from the germline J gene. This sequence joins TRBV30 and TRBJ2-2; 8 nucleotides align to TRBD1. Germline CDR1 is GTSNPN and CDR2 is SVGIG (reference sequence). The V and J ends lost 2 bases and 2 bases, in that order; junction bases with no gene match: 10. This CDR3 has 17 amino acids. The CDR3 bases that were read are TGTGCCTGGAGTTCGTACAGGGGGATGAGCAACACCGGGGAG. This translates into CAWSSYRGMSNTGE. The full CDR3 protein is CAWSSYRGMSNTGELFF. The full variable domain, its missing parts supplied by reference TRBV30 and TRBJ2-2, is SQTIHQWPATLVQPVGSPLSLECTVEGTSNPNLYWYRQAAGRGLQLLFYSVGIGQISSEVPQNLSASRPQDRQFILSSKKLLLSDSGFYLCAWSSYRGMSNTGELFFGEGSRLTVL.

For this clone: The read comes to an end 3 residues before the CDR3 does, leaving the germline J gene to fill in the end. V is TRBV7-9 and J is TRBJ2-7; 10 positions agree with TRBD1. CDR1 and CDR2 from the germline V gene are SEHNR and FQNEAQ (reference sequence). The V and J ends lost 5 bases and 4 bases, in that order; junction bases with no gene match: 8. The CDR3 has 15 amino acids. The CDR3 DNA, read in part, is TGTGCCAGCAGCGACCCGGGACAGGGGTCTTACGAG. Translating gives CASSDPGQGSYE. In full, the CDR3 is CASSDPGQGSYEQYF.

Ten or more counts support this clone. Read coverage stops 3 residues before the CDR3 terminus; the germline J gene supplies the remainder. This chain joins TRBV5-4 and TRBJ2-5, with D tentatively TRBD1 (5 bases). Per germline, CDR1 SGHNT and CDR2 YYREEE (reference sequence). The CDR3 extends over 13 amino acids. V was trimmed by 2 bases and J by 5 bases, leaving 10 bases between them. The part of the CDR3 DNA that was read is TGTGCCAGCAGCTTAAGGGGTTTTGAGACC. It is translated as CASSLRGFET. The whole CDR3 protein reads CASSLRGFETQYF.

The sample holds many counts of this clone. Incomplete CDR3 DNA: TGCGCCAGCAGCTTAACGGCAGGGGCTGGCAATCAGCCC. Its protein is CASSLTAGAGNQP. The complete CDR3 protein is CASSLTAGAGNQPQHF. The chain recombines TRBV5-1 with TRBJ1-5; tentatively, D is TRBD1 (6 bases). The CDR3 goes on 3 residues after the read ends, and that part is filled in from the germline J gene. The CDR3 contains 16 residues. Trimming shortened V by 2 bases and J by 2 bases, and 14 bases separated the two germline ends. From germline, CDR1 is SGHRS and CDR2 YFSETQ.

This clone was seen repeatedly, ten times or more. The CDR3: CASRLRQGGTEAFF. The sequenced part of the CDR3 DNA is TGTGCCAGCAGACTTAGACAGGGGGGGACTGAA. The rearrangement uses TRBV27 and TRBJ1-1; 9 nucleotides agree with TRBD1. The read terminates 3 residues ahead of where the CDR3 ends, so the germline J gene completes it. Germline-derived CDR1 and CDR2 are MNHEY and SMNVEV (reference sequence). V shed 6 bases, J shed 5 bases, and the junction held 7 bases outside the gene matches. The CDR3 has 14 residues.

This clone was counted only a few times. The CDR3 reads CASSVTGTGGIGYTF. The covered CDR3 bases are TGTGCCAGCAGCGTAACCGGGACAGGGGGTATTGGC. The chain has TRBV11-3 and TRBJ1-2, with 11 bases matching TRBD1. Read coverage stops 3 residues before the CDR3 terminus; the germline J gene supplies the remainder. Germline V gene data show CDR1 as SGHNT and CDR2 as YENEEA. The CDR3 extends over 15 amino acids. V shed 5 bases, J shed 7 bases, and the junction held 9 bases outside the gene matches.

This clone was observed many times. With the read ending 3 residues before the CDR3 end, the germline J gene is used to fill in that end. The chain joins TRBV5-4 to TRBJ2-3; the match to TRBD2 covers 7 bases. CDR3 size: 12 residues. Germline V gene lookup returns CDR1 SGHNT and CDR2 YYREEE (reference sequence). CDR3 DNA (partial): TGTGCCAGCAGCTTGGGCGGGAGAGCG. This gives the protein CASSLGGRA. The whole CDR3 protein is CASSLGGRAQYF.

This clone was seen at least ten times. Read sequence stops 3 residues before the CDR3 end, and the germline J gene provides the missing end. The rearrangement joins TRBV19 to TRBJ2-5; 8 bases fit TRBD2. From germline, CDR1 is LNHDA and CDR2 SQIVND (reference sequence). This CDR3 has 16 residues. J lost 2 bases, V lost 9 bases, and 14 bases had no gene match. The chain's CDR3 is CASPSVGSGEQETQYF. Incomplete CDR3 DNA: TGTGCCAGCCCCAGTGTCGGTAGCGGGGAACAAGAGACC.

Points on this clone: The observed sequence ends 3 residues before the CDR3 terminus, with the missing tail filled in from the germline J gene. This chain links TRBV19 with TRBJ1-5; 9 nucleotides line up with TRBD1. The CDR3 loop spans 16 amino acids. The trim removed 3 bases at V and 4 bases at J, leaving 7 bases unmatched. Germline CDR1 LNHDA, CDR2 SQIVND (reference sequence). Incomplete CDR3 DNA: TGTGCCAGTAGTATCATGAGGGACAGGGCAAATCAGCCC. As protein: CASSIMRDRANQP. The full CDR3 protein reads CASSIMRDRANQPQHF.

In this sample, this clone is medium-sized (0.01 to 0.1%). The read ends 3 residues before the CDR3 terminus; that terminus is restored from the germline J gene. V and J are TRBV11-2 and TRBJ1-3; no clear D. CDR1 SGHAT and CDR2 FQNNGV come from the germline V gene. This CDR3 spans 12 amino acids. The V gene lost 5 bases and the J gene lost 7 bases, with 9 bases spanning the gap. CDR3 DNA, as far as it was read: TGTGCCAGCAGCCCGTCTCGTAACACC. The encoded protein is CASSPSRNT. The full CDR3 protein is CASSPSRNTIYF. The full variable domain, completed using reference TRBV11-2 and TRBJ1-3, is EAGVAQSPRYKIIEKRQSVAFWCNPISGHATLYWYQQILGQGPKLLIQFQNNGVVDDSQLPKDRFSAERLKGVDSTLKIQPAKLEDSAVYLCASSPSRNTIYFGEGSWLTVV.